This T cell receptor (beta chain) is drawn from a study of OX40 agonist ivuxolimab in advanced cancers. Study-wide findings and caveats: Partial responders dosed at 0.1-3.0 mg/kg displayed clonal expansion ranking among the lowest.

CDR1 and CDR2 (germline): GTSNPN, SVGIG (reference sequence). The CDR3 length is 15 residues. With 4 bases clipped from V and 0 bases from J, the junction kept 4 bases outside the gene matches. TCRdb keeps only in-frame clones here, not all; method: immunoSEQ multiplex PCR. The sample includes fewer than 120,000 clones, roughly nine tenths of them seen just once. About this clone itself: Its antigen is undetermined.

Sequenced material: CD4+ or CD8+ T cells sorted from blood, taken in a trial of the OX40 agonist ivuxolimab. V usage is TRBV30 and J usage is TRBJ2-1, with 9 positions matching TRBD2. The sequence was obtained from an adult with an advanced solid tumor such as melanoma, head and neck, liver or kidney cancer. CDR3 DNA: TGTGCCTGGAAAGGTAGCGGGAGCTCCTACAATGAGCAGTTCTTC. Translated, it gives CAWKGSGSSYNEQFF.